Shown below are 20 T cell receptor beta chains from a single sample sequenced in a study of T-cell reconstitution after alpha-beta-depleted transplantation in children. Unique molecular identifiers tagged the TCRbeta library. MiXCR, run by TCRdb on the PCR reads, gives a single entry per CDR3 protein. The sample holds 280,000 or so distinct CDR3 sequences, around 10% seen once. The sample was peripheral blood, taken 180 days after TCRalphabeta/CD19-depleted stem cell transplant. All receptors derive from a male patient aged 2 to 9 who had a stem cell transplant for chronic granulomatous disease, so the T cells may come from the graft donor.

In this sample, this clonotype turned up many times. The chain recombines TRBV29-1 with TRBJ2-1; D remains unclear. Germline V lookup: CDR1 SQVTM, CDR2 ANQGSEA. V lost 3 bases to trimming and J lost 12 bases, with 15 bases between them. The CDR3 length is 12 residues. The CDR3 loop is CSVDDSHRTQFF. CDR3 nucleotide sequence: TGCAGCGTTGACGACTCCCACCGGACGCAGTTCTTC.

This clonotype was recorded at least ten times. The rearrangement links TRBV20-1 to TRBJ2-5; 8 bases fit TRBD1. This CDR3 region has 14 residues. V lost 4 bases to trimming and J lost 1 base; unmatched junction nucleotides: 5. Germline CDR1 and CDR2: DFQATT and SNEGSKA (reference sequence). In DNA, the CDR3 is TGCAGTGCTAATGACAGGGGTCTCCAAGAGACCCAGTACTTC. Protein product: CSANDRGLQETQYF.

The sample holds many counts of this clonotype. This chain links TRBV7-3 with TRBJ2-1; D is perhaps TRBD2 (7 bases). Germline assignment: CDR1 SGHTA and CDR2 FQGTGA. This CDR3 is built from 14 residues. V gave up 5 bases and J gave up 8 bases, with 16 bases separating them. The CDR3 sequence is CASSRTGGGYEQFF. The CDR3 DNA reads TGTGCCAGCAGCCGGACGGGGGGCGGTTATGAGCAGTTCTTC.

This clonotype occurred a few times. The V and J genes are TRBV19 and TRBJ2-7; possible D gene TRBD2, 5 bases. Trimming took 3 bases from V and 0 from J, leaving 12 bases between them. Per the germline V gene, CDR1 is LNHDA and CDR2 is SQIVND (reference sequence). The CDR3 is 15 residues long. The CDR3 region has the DNA TGTGCCAGTAGTATTCGAGGGAAAAGCTCCTACGAGCAGTACTTC. Translation gives CASSIRGKSSYEQYF. Full variable domain (outside the CDR3, taken from reference TRBV19 and TRBJ2-7): DGGITQSPKYLFRKEGQNVTLSCEQNLNHDAMYWYRQDPGQGLRLIYYSQIVNDFQKGDIAEGYSVSREKKESFPLTVTSAQKNPTAFYLCASSIRGKSSYEQYFGPGTRLTVT.

This clonotype occurred many times. One end of the junction varies from germline; a read error may be responsible. The CDR3 region has the DNA TGTGCTAGCAGCTTAGGAGGCCATCCTGGAGCCAATGAGCAGTTCTTC. Its protein product is CASSLGGHPGANEQFF. This chain links TRBV7-7 with TRBJ2-1, with D possibly matching TRBD2 (5 bases). The CDR3 length is 16 residues. Germline CDR1 SSHAT, CDR2 FNYEAQ (reference sequence).

This clonotype has ten or more counts. The chain links TRBV29-1 to TRBJ2-5, with D perhaps matching TRBD1 or TRBD2 (5 bases each). V was clipped by 5 bases and J by 2 bases, with 18 bases between them. This CDR3 region has 15 residues. Germline values: CDR1 SQVTM, CDR2 ANQGSEA. CDR3: CSVSLRGPGQETQYF. The CDR3 DNA sequence: TGCAGCGTTTCGTTGAGGGGCCCGGGGCAAGAGACCCAGTACTTC.

At least ten counts were recorded for this clonotype. The rearrangement links TRBV20-1 to TRBJ1-2; D not resolved. V lost 1 base and J lost 3, with 12 bases in between. From germline, CDR1 is DFQATT and CDR2 SNEGSKA (reference sequence). CDR3 length equals 14 residues. The CDR3 bases are TGCAGTGCTAGAGTAGCGGACGGACACTATGGCTACACCTTC. It is translated as CSARVADGHYGYTF.

This clonotype appeared many times. The chain recombines TRBV11-2 with TRBJ2-3, with D possibly TRBD1 on 5 matching bases. Deletions cut 5 bases from V and 2 bases from J, with 17 bases between. The CDR3 totals 16 residues. Germline assignment: CDR1 SGHAT and CDR2 FQNNGV. This CDR3 reads CASSTKNRIFTDTQYF. Here the CDR3 DNA reads TGTGCCAGCAGCACAAAAAACAGGATCTTCACAGATACGCAGTATTTT.

This clonotype has ten or more counts. The V gene is TRBV5-1, the J gene TRBJ2-3; a possible D gene is TRBD2 (6 bases). The CDR3 contains 15 residues. Trimming pared 6 bases from V and 2 bases from J, leaving 16 bases between. Germline CDR1 SGHRS, CDR2 YFSETQ. CDR3 sequence reads: CASTPSGEFTDTQYF. The CDR3 region has the DNA TGCGCCAGCACCCCGTCGGGGGAATTCACAGATACGCAGTATTTT.

Remarks on this clonotype: A much larger clone differs from this one at a single base, so this may be a read error. The genes are TRBV6-5 and TRBJ2-7; 11 bases fit TRBD2. With 3 bases clipped from V and 3 bases from J, the junction kept 13 bases outside the gene matches. CDR1 MNHEY and CDR2 SVGAGI come from the germline V gene. This CDR3 comprises 18 residues. The CDR3 DNA reads as TGTGCCAGCAGTTATCGCGGGACTAGCGGCTACTCCTTCTACGAGCAGTACTTC. This codes for CASSYRGTSGYSFYEQYF.

This clonotype was found many times. The chain combines TRBV4-3 with TRBJ1-2; perhaps TRBD1 as D (5 bases). Germline CDR1 reads LGHNA; CDR2 reads YSLEER. V was shortened by 1 base and J by 5 bases, with 14 bases between the two germline ends. CDR3 length equals 15 residues. The CDR3 here is CASSQATGRSYGYTF. CDR3 nucleotide sequence: TGCGCCAGCAGCCAAGCTACAGGACGGAGTTATGGCTACACCTTC.

The chain joins TRBV6-1 to TRBJ1-6, with D possibly TRBD1 on 6 matching bases. V lost 2 bases and J lost 7, with 12 bases in between. Per germline, CDR1 MNHNS and CDR2 SASEGT. This CDR3 region has 15 residues. The CDR3 nucleotides read TGTGCCAGCAGTGAACAGGGGATTCTGAATTCACCCCTCCACTTT. Translated, it gives CASSEQGILNSPLHF.

This clonotype was observed many times. This chain joins TRBV19 and TRBJ2-1; D remains unclear. The V gene lost 2 bases and the J gene lost 7 bases, with 9 bases spanning the gap. In germline, CDR1 is LNHDA, CDR2 SQIVND (reference sequence). CDR3 size: 13 residues. The CDR3 coding sequence is TGTGCCAGTAGTATAAGGTCGGCGAATGAGCAGTTCTTC. Translated: CASSIRSANEQFF.

This clonotype has just a few counts. The rearrangement uses TRBV3-1 and TRBJ2-1, with D possibly matching TRBD1 (5 bases). The CDR3 is made up of 13 amino acids. Per germline, CDR1 LGHDT and CDR2 YNNKEL (reference sequence). Deletions cut 2 bases from V and 14 bases from J, with 16 bases between. CDR3 in DNA: TGTGCCAGCAGCCAAACGGGTCAGGGCCAGGAGTTCTTC. It translates to CASSQTGQGQEFF.

This clonotype was detected ten times or more. The V call is TRBV25-1, the J call TRBJ2-5, with D perhaps TRBD1 (5 bases). CDR1 and CDR2 from the germline V gene are MGHDK and SYGVNS. The CDR3 covers 16 residues. V was shortened by 1 base and J by 5 bases, with 17 bases between the two germline ends. CDR3 residues: CASSELRGPQTETQYF. The CDR3 nucleotides are TGTGCCAGCAGTGAATTAAGGGGCCCCCAAACGGAGACCCAGTACTTC.

At least ten counts were recorded for this clonotype. The genes are TRBV5-1 and TRBJ2-1; 10 nucleotides align to TRBD2. Germline V CDR1 and CDR2: SGHRS, YFSETQ. The V gene end was trimmed by 0 bases and the J gene end by 7 bases; junction bases not matched to a gene: 1. The CDR3 loop spans 14 amino acids. The CDR3 nucleotides are TGCGCCAGCAGCTTGGTAGCGGGGGGAAATGAGCAGTTCTTC. This sequence encodes CASSLVAGGNEQFF.

This clonotype came up many times. The rearrangement uses TRBV12-3 or TRBV12-4 and TRBJ2-7; 8 bases are a match to TRBD1. Trimming at V came to 4 bases and at J to 7 bases, leaving 3 bases not matched to a gene. There are 12 residues in the CDR3. The CDR3 loop reads CASSSRTGEQYF. The CDR3 DNA sequence: TGTGCCAGCAGTTCCCGGACAGGGGAGCAGTACTTC.

This clonotype has a count of ten or more. The V gene is TRBV20-1, the J gene TRBJ2-2; 10 bases agree with TRBD1. V lost 5 bases and J lost 4; bases outside the gene matches: 7. Germline values: CDR1 DFQATT, CDR2 SNEGSKA (reference sequence). CDR3 length equals 15 residues. The DNA for the CDR3 is TGCAGTGCTGGGAGACAGGGGGCGGGCACCGGGGAGCTGTTTTTT. It specifies CSAGRQGAGTGELFF.

This clonotype was observed many times. This chain links TRBV20-1 with TRBJ1-5, with D hard to call. With 4 bases removed from V and 2 bases from J, the gap between germline ends came to 21 bases. The CDR3 is made up of 17 amino acids. Germline-derived CDR1 and CDR2 are DFQATT and SNEGSKA (reference sequence). The CDR3 sequence is CSATRNQRFLGNQPQHF. CDR3 in DNA: TGCAGTGCTACGCGGAATCAGCGGTTTTTGGGCAATCAGCCCCAGCATTTT.

This clonotype was observed at least ten times. V and J are TRBV10-3 and TRBJ2-2; D gene unclear. Germline V gene sequence: CDR1 ENHRY, CDR2 SYGVKD. This CDR3 region has 14 residues. V was clipped by 6 bases and J by 3 bases, with 11 bases between them. This CDR3 is CAISAHLDTGELFF. The CDR3 region has the DNA TGTGCCATCAGCGCTCATCTCGACACCGGGGAGCTGTTTTTT.